A selection of T cell receptor beta chains follows, all from one sample in a study of spatial heterogeneity in lung cancer. TCRdb independently ran MiXCR on the 5' RACE reads; one entry per CDR3 protein. Of some 120,000 distinct CDR3 sequences listed, 12% are singletons. Sample: PBMCs, taken at follow-up. These receptors were obtained from a male donor with early-stage non-small cell lung cancer. Each CDR3 is given with its conserved first and last residue. A D gene is named only where the DNA matches it firmly. Where a row states a size, it is once, few, many or the class of an expanded clone; other rows omit it.

J	V	size	D	CDR3	DNA
TRBJ2-5	TRBV14	few	TRBD2	CASSQVQLAGAFGQYF	TGTGCCAGCAGCCAAGTGCAATTAGCGGGGGCCTTTGGCCAGTACTTC
TRBJ2-6	TRBV19	.	TRBD1	CASSTGAGANVLTF	TGTGCCAGTAGCACAGGGGCTGGGGCCAACGTCCTGACTTTC
TRBJ2-7	TRBV6-1	.	.	CASTQGGPRPIGQYF	TGTGCCAGCACCCAAGGGGGGCCGAGACCGATCGGGCAGTACTTC
TRBJ2-5	TRBV20-1	many	TRBD2	CSAIAGGRQETQYF	TGCAGTGCTATAGCGGGGGGGCGGCAAGAGACCCAGTACTTC
TRBJ2-4	TRBV3-1	.	.	CASSQESSIQYF	TGTGCCAGCAGCCAAGAAAGCAGCATTCAGTACTTC
TRBJ1-6	TRBV4-1	many	.	CASSHLLRGRDSPLHF	TGCGCCAGCAGCCACCTCCTCAGAGGACGAGATTCACCCCTCCACTTT
TRBJ1-3	TRBV7-6	.	TRBD1	CASSGPGQPSGNTIYF	TGTGCCAGCAGCGGACCGGGACAGCCCTCTGGAAACACCATATATTTT
TRBJ2-7	TRBV10-3	many	TRBD2	CAIRSSGGYEQYF	TGTGCCATCAGGAGTAGCGGGGGCTACGAGCAGTACTTC
TRBJ2-5	TRBV12-3/TRBV12-4	.	.	CASSPRARSQETQYF	TGTGCCAGCAGCCCACGAGCTAGAAGTCAAGAGACCCAGTACTTC
TRBJ2-7	TRBV4-2	many	.	CASSQGPRSEQYF	TGTGCCAGCAGCCAAGGACCTAGGAGCGAGCAGTACTTC
TRBJ2-5	TRBV7-2	medium-sized	TRBD2	CASSLLAGGGQETQYF	TGTGCCAGCAGCTTGCTAGCGGGGGGAGGGCAAGAGACCCAGTACTTC
TRBJ1-1	TRBV12-3/TRBV12-4	many	.	CASSLENLGEAFF	TGTGCCAGCAGTTTAGAAAACCTTGGCGAAGCTTTCTTT
TRBJ1-5	TRBV6-2/TRBV6-3	.	TRBD1	CASRDRAFQPQHF	TGTGCCAGCCGGGACAGGGCTTTTCAGCCCCAGCATTTT
TRBJ1-5	TRBV20-1	many	TRBD1	CSARGGQGPNQPQHF	TGCAGTGCTAGAGGGGGACAGGGGCCCAATCAGCCCCAGCATTTT
TRBJ2-7	TRBV6-2/TRBV6-3	.	TRBD1	CASSYRTGVYEQYF	TGTGCCAGCAGTTACCGGACAGGGGTCTACGAGCAGTACTTC
TRBJ2-5	TRBV12-3/TRBV12-4	.	TRBD2	CASSYDRTSLETQYF	TGTGCCAGCAGTTACGACCGGACTAGCCTGGAGACCCAGTACTTC
TRBJ1-3	TRBV12-3/TRBV12-4	few	.	CASTSSGSGNTIYF	TGTGCCAGCACCTCTTCGGGATCTGGAAACACCATATATTTT
TRBJ2-3	TRBV2	few	.	CASSSSGPRTDTQYF	TGTGCCAGCAGTTCCAGCGGGCCCCGCACAGATACGCAGTATTTT
TRBJ1-4	TRBV11-2	few	.	CASSLDRGSPEKLFF	TGTGCCAGCAGCTTAGATCGTGGGAGCCCGGAAAAACTGTTTTTT
TRBJ1-2	TRBV12-3/TRBV12-4	many	.	CASSRDKNYGYTF	TGTGCCAGCAGCCGCGACAAGAACTATGGCTACACCTTC
TRBJ1-2	TRBV10-2	.	TRBD1	CASRRQGSGSYGYTF	TGCGCCAGCAGGAGACAGGGGAGCGGGAGTTATGGCTACACCTTC
TRBJ1-2	TRBV7-2	many	.	CASSFPRASYGYTF	TGTGCCAGCAGCTTCCCCAGGGCTAGCTATGGCTACACCTTC
TRBJ2-5	TRBV9	.	.	CASSWGERIQETQYF	TGTGCCAGCAGCTGGGGAGAGAGGATACAAGAGACCCAGTACTTC
TRBJ1-1	TRBV27	few	TRBD1	CASSLRQGAISGTEAFF	TGTGCCAGCAGTTTGAGGCAGGGGGCCATAAGTGGCACTGAAGCTTTCTTT
TRBJ1-3	TRBV7-2	.	.	CASSLRRSSGNTIYF	TGTGCCAGCAGCTTACGTCGGAGCTCTGGAAACACCATATATTTT
TRBJ2-7	TRBV20-1	few	.	CSASGSGNYEQYF	TGCAGTGCTAGCGGCTCAGGGAACTACGAGCAGTACTTC
TRBJ2-5	TRBV12-3/TRBV12-4	few	.	CASSLYETAYQETQYF	TGTGCCAGCAGTTTATATGAAACAGCGTACCAAGAGACCCAGTACTTC
TRBJ1-6	TRBV5-6	many	.	CASSPQGWNSPLHF	TGTGCCAGCAGCCCTCAGGGTTGGAATTCACCCCTCCACTTT
TRBJ1-6	TRBV12-3/TRBV12-4	.	.	CASSLQGSDNSPLHF	TGTGCCAGCAGCCTTCAGGGCTCTGATAATTCACCCCTCCACTTT
TRBJ2-5	TRBV12-3/TRBV12-4	few	.	CASSFLALQETQYF	TGTGCCAGCAGTTTTCTGGCCCTCCAAGAGACCCAGTACTTC
TRBJ1-5	TRBV19	.	.	CASSNWGHPNQPQHF	TGTGCCAGTAGTAATTGGGGGCACCCCAATCAGCCCCAGCATTTT
TRBJ2-7	TRBV30	few	.	CAWSVRGALSYEQYF	TGTGCCTGGAGTGTACGGGGGGCGCTCTCCTACGAGCAGTACTTC
TRBJ1-2	TRBV20-1	few	.	CSARQAGYTF	TGCAGTGCTCGACAGGCTGGCTACACCTTC
TRBJ1-1	TRBV5-6	few	.	CASSPHGIIRTEAFF	TGTGCCAGCAGCCCCCATGGGATTATCAGGACTGAAGCTTTCTTT
TRBJ1-5	TRBV28	many	.	CASSLRLGSNQPQHF	TGTGCCAGCAGTTTACGGCTGGGTTCCAATCAGCCCCAGCATTTT
TRBJ1-5	TRBV30	.	.	CAWSRGGRIQPQHF	TGTGCCTGGAGTCGGGGGGGACGAATTCAGCCCCAGCATTTT
TRBJ1-2	TRBV28	many	.	CASSPGSVYYGYTF	TGTGCCAGCAGTCCGGGCTCCGTCTACTATGGCTACACCTTC
TRBJ2-5	TRBV6-6	.	TRBD1	CASSILTGGRETQYF	TGTGCCAGCAGTATTCTAACAGGGGGAAGAGAGACCCAGTACTTC
TRBJ2-7	TRBV4-3	.	TRBD2	CASSQALAGVSYEQYF	TGCGCCAGCAGCCAAGCCCTAGCGGGGGTCTCCTACGAGCAGTACTTC
TRBJ2-7	TRBV7-9	.	TRBD2	CASSLEGTSAEQYF	TGTGCCAGCAGCTTAGAGGGGACTAGCGCCGAGCAGTACTTC
TRBJ2-1	TRBV4-2	many	.	CASSQVQGTEQFF	TGTGCCAGCAGCCAAGTTCAAGGGACAGAGCAGTTCTTC
TRBJ1-1	TRBV10-3	.	.	CAISNPGFEAFF	TGTGCCATCAGTAACCCCGGGTTTGAAGCTTTCTTT
TRBJ1-1	TRBV20-1	few	.	CSAPHGLVGTEAFF	TGCAGTGCCCCCCACGGGCTAGTTGGTACTGAAGCTTTCTTT
TRBJ2-5	TRBV5-5	.	.	CASRRLMGLMETQYF	TGTGCCAGCAGACGTCTCATGGGCCTAATGGAGACCCAGTACTTC
TRBJ2-1	TRBV4-3	.	TRBD2	CASSQEAGVYNEQFF	TGCGCCAGCAGCCAAGAAGCGGGGGTCTACAATGAGCAGTTCTTC
TRBJ2-1	TRBV18	few	.	CASSPEFNEQFF	TGTGCCAGCTCACCCGAGTTCAATGAGCAGTTCTTC
TRBJ1-1	TRBV27	.	.	CASSLASPPGKGAFF	TGTGCCAGCAGTTTAGCCTCGCCCCCCGGCAAAGGAGCTTTCTTT
TRBJ2-1	TRBV7-3	.	TRBD1	CASSLDSGTGNNEQFF	TGTGCCAGCAGCCTAGATTCCGGGACAGGCAACAATGAGCAGTTCTTC
TRBJ1-5	TRBV27	many	.	CASSLFLGGNQPQHF	TGTGCCAGCAGTTTATTCCTGGGCGGAAATCAGCCCCAGCATTTT
TRBJ2-3	TRBV25-1	many	.	CASSGEITDTQYF	TGTGCCAGCAGTGGAGAAATCACAGATACGCAGTATTTT